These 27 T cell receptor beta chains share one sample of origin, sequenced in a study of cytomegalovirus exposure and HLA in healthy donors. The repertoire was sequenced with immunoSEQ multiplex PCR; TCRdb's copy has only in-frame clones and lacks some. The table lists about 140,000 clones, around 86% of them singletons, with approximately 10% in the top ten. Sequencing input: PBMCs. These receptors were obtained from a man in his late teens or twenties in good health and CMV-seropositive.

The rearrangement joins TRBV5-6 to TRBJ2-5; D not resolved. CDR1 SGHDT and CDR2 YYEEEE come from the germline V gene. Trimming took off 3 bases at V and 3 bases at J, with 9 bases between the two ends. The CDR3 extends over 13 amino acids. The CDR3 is CASSSPAKETQYF. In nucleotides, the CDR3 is TGTGCCAGCAGCTCGCCCGCTAAAGAGACCCAGTACTTC.

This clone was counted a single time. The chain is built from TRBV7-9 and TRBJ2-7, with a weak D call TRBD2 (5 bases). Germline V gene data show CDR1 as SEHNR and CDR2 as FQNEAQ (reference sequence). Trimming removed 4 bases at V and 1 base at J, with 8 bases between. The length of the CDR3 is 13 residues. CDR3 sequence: CASSSSGSYEQYF. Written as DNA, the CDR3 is TGTGCCAGCAGCTCATCGGGGTCCTACGAGCAGTACTTC.

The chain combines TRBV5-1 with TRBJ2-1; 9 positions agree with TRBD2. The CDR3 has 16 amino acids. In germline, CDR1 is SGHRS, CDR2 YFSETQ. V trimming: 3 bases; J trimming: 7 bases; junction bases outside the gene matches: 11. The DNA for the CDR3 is TGCGCCAGCAGCTCTTGGGGCAGCGGGAGGCGGAATGAGCAGTTCTTC. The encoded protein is CASSSWGSGRRNEQFF.

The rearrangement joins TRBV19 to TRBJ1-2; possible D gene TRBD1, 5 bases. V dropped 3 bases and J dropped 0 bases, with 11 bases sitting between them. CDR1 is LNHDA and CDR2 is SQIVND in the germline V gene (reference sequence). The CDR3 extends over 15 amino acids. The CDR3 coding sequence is TGTGCCAGTAGTATGGGGCAGGTCGCTAACTATGGCTACACCTTC. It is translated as CASSMGQVANYGYTF.

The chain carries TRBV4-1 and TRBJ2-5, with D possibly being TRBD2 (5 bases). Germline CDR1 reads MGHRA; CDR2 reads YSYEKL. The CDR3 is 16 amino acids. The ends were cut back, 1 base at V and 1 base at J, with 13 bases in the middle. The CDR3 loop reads CASSQGGLPVQETQYF. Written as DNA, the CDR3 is TGCGCCAGCAGCCAAGGAGGGCTCCCAGTCCAAGAGACCCAGTACTTC.

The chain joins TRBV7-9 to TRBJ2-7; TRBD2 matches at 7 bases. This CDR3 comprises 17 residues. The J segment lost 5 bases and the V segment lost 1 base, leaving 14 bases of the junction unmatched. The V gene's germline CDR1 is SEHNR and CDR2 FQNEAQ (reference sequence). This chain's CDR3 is CASSLVAGDPRWDEQYF. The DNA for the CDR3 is TGTGCCAGCAGCTTAGTTGCGGGAGATCCCCGTTGGGACGAGCAGTACTTC. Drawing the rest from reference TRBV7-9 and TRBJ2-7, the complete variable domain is DTGVSQNPRHKITKRGQNVTFRCDPISEHNRLYWYRQTLGQGPEFLTYFQNEAQLEKSRLLSDRFSAERPKGSFSTLEIQRTEQGDSAMYLCASSLVAGDPRWDEQYFGPGTRLTVT.

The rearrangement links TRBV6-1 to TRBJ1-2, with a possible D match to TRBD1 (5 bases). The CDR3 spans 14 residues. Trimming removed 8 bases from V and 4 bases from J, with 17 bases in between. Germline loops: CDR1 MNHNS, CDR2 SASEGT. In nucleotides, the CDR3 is TGTGCCAGCCAAAAGTCTCAGGGTGGCTATGGCTACACCTTC. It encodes CASQKSQGGYGYTF.

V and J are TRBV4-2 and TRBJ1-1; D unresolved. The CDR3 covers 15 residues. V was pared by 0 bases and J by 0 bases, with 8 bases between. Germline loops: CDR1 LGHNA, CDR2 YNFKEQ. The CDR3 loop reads CASSQDRTVNTEAFF. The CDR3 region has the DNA TGTGCCAGCAGCCAAGATAGGACTGTGAACACTGAAGCTTTCTTT.

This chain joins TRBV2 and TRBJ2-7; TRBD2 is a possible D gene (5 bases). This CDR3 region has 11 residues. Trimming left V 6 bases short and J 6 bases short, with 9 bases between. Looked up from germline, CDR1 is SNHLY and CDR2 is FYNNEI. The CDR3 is CASRDRGEQYF. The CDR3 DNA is TGTGCCAGCAGAGATCGGGGCGAGCAGTACTTC. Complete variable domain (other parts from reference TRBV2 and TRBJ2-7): EPEVTQTPSHQVTQMGQEVILRCVPISNHLYFYWYRQILGQKVEFLVSFYNNEISEKSEIFDDQFSVERPDGSNFTLKIRSTKLEDSAMYFCASRDRGEQYFGPGTRLTVT.

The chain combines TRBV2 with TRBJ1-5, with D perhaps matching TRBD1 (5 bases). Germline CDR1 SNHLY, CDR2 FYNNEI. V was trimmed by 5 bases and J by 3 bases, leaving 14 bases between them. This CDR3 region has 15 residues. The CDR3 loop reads CASSPGDSFNQPQHF. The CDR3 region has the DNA TGTGCCAGCAGTCCAGGAGACAGCTTCAATCAGCCCCAGCATTTT.

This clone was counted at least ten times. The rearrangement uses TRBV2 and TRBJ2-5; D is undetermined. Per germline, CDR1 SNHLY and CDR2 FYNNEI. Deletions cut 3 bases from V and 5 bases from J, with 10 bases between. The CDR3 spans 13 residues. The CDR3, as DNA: TGTGCCAGCAGTGAGTTGGCAGCGGAGACCCAGTACTTC. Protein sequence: CASSELAAETQYF. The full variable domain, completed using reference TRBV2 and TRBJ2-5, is EPEVTQTPSHQVTQMGQEVILRCVPISNHLYFYWYRQILGQKVEFLVSFYNNEISEKSEIFDDQFSVERPDGSNFTLKIRSTKLEDSAMYFCASSELAAETQYFGPGTRLLVL.

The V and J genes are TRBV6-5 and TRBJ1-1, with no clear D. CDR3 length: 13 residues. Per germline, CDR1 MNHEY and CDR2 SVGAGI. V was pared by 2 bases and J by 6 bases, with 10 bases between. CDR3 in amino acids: CASSYVGSPEAFF. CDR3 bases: TGTGCCAGCAGTTACGTGGGGAGCCCTGAAGCTTTCTTT.

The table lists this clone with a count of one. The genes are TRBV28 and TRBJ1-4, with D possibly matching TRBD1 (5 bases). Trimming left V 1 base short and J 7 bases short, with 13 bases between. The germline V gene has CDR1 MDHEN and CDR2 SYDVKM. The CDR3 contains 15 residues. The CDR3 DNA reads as TGTGCCAGCAGTTTATACGATGGGGGAGGTGAAAAACTGTTTTTT. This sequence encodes CASSLYDGGGEKLFF.

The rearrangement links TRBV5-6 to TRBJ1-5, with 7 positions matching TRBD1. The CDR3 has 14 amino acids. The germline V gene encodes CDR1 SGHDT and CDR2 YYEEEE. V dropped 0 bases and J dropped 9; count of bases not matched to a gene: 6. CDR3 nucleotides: TGTGCCAGCAGCTTGGGAGGGGGCGCTTGGCCCCAGCATTTT. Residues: CASSLGGGAWPQHF.

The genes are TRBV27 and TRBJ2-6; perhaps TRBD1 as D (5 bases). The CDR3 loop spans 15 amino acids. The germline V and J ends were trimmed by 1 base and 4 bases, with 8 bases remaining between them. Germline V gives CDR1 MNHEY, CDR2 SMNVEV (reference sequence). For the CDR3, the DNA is TGTGCCAGCAGTTTATGGGGCTCCGGGGCCAACGTCCTGACTTTC. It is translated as CASSLWGSGANVLTF.

The DNA of the CDR3 is TGTGCCAGCCTTCCTAACGATAACTATGGCTACACCTTC. It encodes CASLPNDNYGYTF. The V gene is TRBV13, the J gene TRBJ1-2, with D hard to call. V lost 8 bases to trimming and J lost 1 base, with 11 bases between them. This CDR3 is 13 amino acids long. Per the germline V gene, CDR1 is PRHDT and CDR2 is FYEKMQ (reference sequence).

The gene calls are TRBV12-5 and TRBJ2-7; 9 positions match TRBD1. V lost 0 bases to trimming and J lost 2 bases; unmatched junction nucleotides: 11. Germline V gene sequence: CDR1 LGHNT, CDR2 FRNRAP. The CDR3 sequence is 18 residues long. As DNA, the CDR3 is TGTGCTAGTGGTTTGGTACTGGGTGGGGGACAGGGTCCCTACGAGCAGTACTTC. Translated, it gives CASGLVLGGGQGPYEQYF.

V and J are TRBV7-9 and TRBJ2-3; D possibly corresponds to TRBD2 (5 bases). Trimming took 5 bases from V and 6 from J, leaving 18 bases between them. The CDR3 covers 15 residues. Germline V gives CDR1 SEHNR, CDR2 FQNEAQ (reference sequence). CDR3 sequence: CASSPNGRGYDTQYF. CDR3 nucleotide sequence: TGTGCCAGCAGCCCAAACGGTAGAGGGTACGATACGCAGTATTTT.

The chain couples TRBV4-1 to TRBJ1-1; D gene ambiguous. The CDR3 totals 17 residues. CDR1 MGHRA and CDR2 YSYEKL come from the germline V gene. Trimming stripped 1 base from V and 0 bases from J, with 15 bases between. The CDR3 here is CASSQASKILMNTEAFF. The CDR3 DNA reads TGCGCCAGCAGCCAAGCCTCCAAGATACTCATGAACACTGAAGCTTTCTTT.

The CDR3 sequence: CASSFLGETGELFF. CDR3 DNA: TGTGCCAGCAGTTTTCTTGGGGAGACCGGGGAGCTGTTTTTT. This chain joins TRBV27 and TRBJ2-2; a possible D gene is TRBD2 (5 bases). The length of the CDR3 is 14 residues. The V end was cut by 3 bases, the J end by 5 bases, with 10 bases between. CDR1 is MNHEY, CDR2 SMNVEV, per germline (reference sequence).

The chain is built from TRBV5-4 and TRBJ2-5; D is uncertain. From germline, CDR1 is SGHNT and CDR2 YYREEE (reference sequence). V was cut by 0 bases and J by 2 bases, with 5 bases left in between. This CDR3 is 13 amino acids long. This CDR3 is CASSLDPQETQYF. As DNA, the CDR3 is TGTGCCAGCAGCTTGGATCCTCAAGAGACCCAGTACTTC.

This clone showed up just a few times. As DNA, the CDR3 is TGTGCCAGCAGTTTATATTGGGGGGACGAGCAGTACTTC. Translating it yields CASSLYWGDEQYF. The chain is built from TRBV27 and TRBJ2-7; weak D call: TRBD2 (6 bases). Per the germline V gene, CDR1 is MNHEY and CDR2 is SMNVEV (reference sequence). The CDR3 is 13 residues long. The V end lost 1 base, the J end lost 5 bases, and 9 bases lay between the germline ends.

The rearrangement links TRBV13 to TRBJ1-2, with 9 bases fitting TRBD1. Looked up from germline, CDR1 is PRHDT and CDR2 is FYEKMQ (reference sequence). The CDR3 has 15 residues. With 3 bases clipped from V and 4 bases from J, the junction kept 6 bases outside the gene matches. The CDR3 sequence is CASSFRDRAFYGYTF. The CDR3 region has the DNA TGTGCCAGCAGCTTTAGGGACAGGGCGTTCTATGGCTACACCTTC.

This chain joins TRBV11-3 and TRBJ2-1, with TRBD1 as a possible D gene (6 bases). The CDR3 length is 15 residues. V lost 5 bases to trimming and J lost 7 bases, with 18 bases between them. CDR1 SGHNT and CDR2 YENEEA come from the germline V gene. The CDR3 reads CASSARQERGNEQFF. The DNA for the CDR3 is TGTGCCAGCAGCGCCAGACAGGAGAGGGGAAATGAGCAGTTCTTC.

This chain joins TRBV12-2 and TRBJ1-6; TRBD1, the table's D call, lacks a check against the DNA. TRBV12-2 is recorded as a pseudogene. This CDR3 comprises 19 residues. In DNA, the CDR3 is TGTGCAAGTCGCCATGAACCGACAGGGAGGAAGTCCTATAATTCACCCCTCCACTTT. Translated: CASRHEPTGRKSYNSPLHF.

For the CDR3, the DNA is TGTGCCAGCAGTTTAGGGACAGCCTACAATGAGCAGTTCTTC. This gives the protein CASSLGTAYNEQFF. This chain connects TRBV27 to TRBJ2-1; 7 bases align to TRBD1. After removal of 2 bases from V and 2 bases from J, the junction contained 0 bases not matched to a gene. The CDR3 totals 14 residues. Germline CDR1 is MNHEY and CDR2 is SMNVEV (reference sequence).

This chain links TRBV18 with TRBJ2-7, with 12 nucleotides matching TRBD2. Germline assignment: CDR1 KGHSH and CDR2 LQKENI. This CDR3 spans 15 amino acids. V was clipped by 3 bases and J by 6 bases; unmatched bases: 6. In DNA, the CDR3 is TGTGCCAGCTCACCCCTGACTAGCGGGGGTTTCGAGCAGTACTTC. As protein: CASSPLTSGGFEQYF. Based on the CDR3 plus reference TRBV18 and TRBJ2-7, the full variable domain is NAGVMQNPRHLVRRRGQEARLRCSPMKGHSHVYWYRQLPEEGLKFMVYLQKENIIDESGMPKERFSAEFPKEGPSILRIQQVVRGDSAAYFCASSPLTSGGFEQYFGPGTRLTVT.